This TCR beta chain came from a study of blood T cell repertoires in COVID-19. About the study: Material from acute and convalescent COVID-19 was sourced from the United States, Italy and Spain. T cells, B-cell-depleted T cells, or PBMCs supplied cDNA or gDNA.

This CDR3 comprises 15 residues. The germline CDR1 and CDR2 sequences are MNHEY and SMNVEV (reference sequence). Trimming took off 3 bases at V and 5 bases at J, with 16 bases between the two ends. As originally analysed: The assay estimated nucleated cells by amplifying reference gene primers. The table came from immunoSEQ multiplex PCR; TCRdb's copy has only in-frame clones and leaves some out. The DNA gave D and trimming, while V, J and clone size come from that table. The sample has about 24,000 clones; about 89% are singletons. The chain couples TRBV27 to TRBJ2-5; TRBD1 is a possible D gene (7 bases). This sequence was found in a woman between 65 and 79 years old with active COVID-19. The specimen was peripheral blood. The CDR3 here is CASSLSGGPGETQYF. Here the CDR3 DNA reads TGTGCCAGCAGTTTGTCAGGGGGGCCGGGGGAGACCCAGTACTTC.